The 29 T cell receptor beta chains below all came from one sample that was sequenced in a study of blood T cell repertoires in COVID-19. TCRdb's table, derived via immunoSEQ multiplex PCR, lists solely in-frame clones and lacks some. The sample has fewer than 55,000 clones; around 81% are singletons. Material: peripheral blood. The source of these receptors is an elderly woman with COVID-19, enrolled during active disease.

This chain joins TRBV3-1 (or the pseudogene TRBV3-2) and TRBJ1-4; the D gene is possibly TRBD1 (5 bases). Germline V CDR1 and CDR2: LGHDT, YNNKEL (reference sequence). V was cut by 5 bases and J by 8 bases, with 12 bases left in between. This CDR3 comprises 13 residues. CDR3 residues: CASSAGKREKLFF. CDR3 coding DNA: TGTGCCAGCAGCGCAGGGAAGAGAGAAAAACTGTTTTTT.

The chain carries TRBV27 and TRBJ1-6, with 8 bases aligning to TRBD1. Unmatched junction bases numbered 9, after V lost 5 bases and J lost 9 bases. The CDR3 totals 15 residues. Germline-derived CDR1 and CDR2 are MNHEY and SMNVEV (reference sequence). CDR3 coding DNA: TGTGCCAGCAGTCCGGACAGGGCAACGACTTCACCCCTCCACTTT. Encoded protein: CASSPDRATTSPLHF.

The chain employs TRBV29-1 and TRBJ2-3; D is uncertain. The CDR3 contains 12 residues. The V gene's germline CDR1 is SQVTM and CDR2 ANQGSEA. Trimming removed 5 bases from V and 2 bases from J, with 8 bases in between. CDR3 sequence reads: CSVQEITDTQYF. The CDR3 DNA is TGCAGCGTTCAGGAAATCACAGATACGCAGTATTTT.

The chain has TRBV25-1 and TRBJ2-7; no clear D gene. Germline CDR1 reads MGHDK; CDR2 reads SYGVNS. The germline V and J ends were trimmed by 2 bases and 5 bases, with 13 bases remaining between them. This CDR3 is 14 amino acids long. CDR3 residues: CASSELGTFHEQYF. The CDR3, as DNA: TGTGCCAGCAGTGAACTAGGCACCTTCCACGAGCAGTACTTC.

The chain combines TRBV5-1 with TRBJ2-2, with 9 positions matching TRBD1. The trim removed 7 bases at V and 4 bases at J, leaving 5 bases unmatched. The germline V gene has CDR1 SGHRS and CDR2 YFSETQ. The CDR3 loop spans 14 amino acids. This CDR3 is CASDTGGGTGELFF. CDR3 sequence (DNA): TGCGCCAGCGATACAGGGGGCGGCACCGGGGAGCTGTTTTTT. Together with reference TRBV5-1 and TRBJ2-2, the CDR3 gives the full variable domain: KAGVTQTPRYLIKTRGQQVTLSCSPISGHRSVSWYQQTPGQGLQFLFEYFSETQRNKGNFPGRFSGRQFSNSRSEMNVSTLELGDSALYLCASDTGGGTGELFFGEGSRLTVL.

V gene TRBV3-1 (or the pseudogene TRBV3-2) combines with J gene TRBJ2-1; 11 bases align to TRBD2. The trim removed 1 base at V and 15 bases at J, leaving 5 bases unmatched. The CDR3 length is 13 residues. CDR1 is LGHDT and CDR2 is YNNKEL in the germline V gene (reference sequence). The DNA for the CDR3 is TGTGCCAGCAGCCAAGGGACTAGCGGGCGACTGTTCTTC. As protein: CASSQGTSGRLFF.

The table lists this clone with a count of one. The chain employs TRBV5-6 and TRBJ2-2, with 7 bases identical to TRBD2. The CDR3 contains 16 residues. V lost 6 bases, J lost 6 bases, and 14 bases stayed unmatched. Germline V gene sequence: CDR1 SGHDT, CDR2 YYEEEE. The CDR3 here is CASILAGEKGAGELFF. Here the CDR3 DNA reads TGTGCCAGCATCCTTGCGGGGGAGAAGGGAGCCGGGGAGCTGTTTTTT.

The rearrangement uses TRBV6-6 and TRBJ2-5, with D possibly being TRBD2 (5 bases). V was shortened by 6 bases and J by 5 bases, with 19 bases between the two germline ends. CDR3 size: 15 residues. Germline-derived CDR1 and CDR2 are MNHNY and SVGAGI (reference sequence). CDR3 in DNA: TGTGCCAGCAGGGTGTCGGCCGGAGGAAGGGAGACCCAGTACTTC. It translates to CASRVSAGGRETQYF.

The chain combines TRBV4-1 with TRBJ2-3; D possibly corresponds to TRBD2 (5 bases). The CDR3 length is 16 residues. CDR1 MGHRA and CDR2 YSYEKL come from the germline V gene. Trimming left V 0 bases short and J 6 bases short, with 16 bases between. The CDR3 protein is CASSQEPLASIDTQYF. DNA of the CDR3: TGCGCCAGCAGCCAAGAGCCCTTAGCGTCTATCGATACGCAGTATTTT.

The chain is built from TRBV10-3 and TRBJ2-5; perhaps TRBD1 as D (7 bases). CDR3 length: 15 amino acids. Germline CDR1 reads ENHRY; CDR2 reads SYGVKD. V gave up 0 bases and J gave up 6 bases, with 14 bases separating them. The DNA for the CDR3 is TGTGCCATCAGTGAGTCTAGAGGGGGCGGGAAGACCCAGTACTTC. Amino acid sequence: CAISESRGGGKTQYF.

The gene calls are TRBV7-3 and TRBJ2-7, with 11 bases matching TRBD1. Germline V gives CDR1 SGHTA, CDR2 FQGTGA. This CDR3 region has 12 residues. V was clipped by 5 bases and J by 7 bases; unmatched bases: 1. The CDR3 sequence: CASSRDRGEQYF. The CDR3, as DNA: TGTGCCAGCAGCCGGGACAGGGGGGAGCAGTACTTC. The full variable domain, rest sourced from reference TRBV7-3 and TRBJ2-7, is GAGVSQTPSNKVTEKGKYVELRCDPISGHTALYWYRQSLGQGPEFLIYFQGTGAADDSGLPNDRFFAVRPEGSVSTLKIQRTERGDSAVYLCASSRDRGEQYFGPGTRLTVT.

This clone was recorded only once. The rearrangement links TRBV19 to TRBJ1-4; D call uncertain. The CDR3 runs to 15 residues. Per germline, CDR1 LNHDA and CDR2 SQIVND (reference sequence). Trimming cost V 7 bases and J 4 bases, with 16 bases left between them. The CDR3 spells CASTPLSGGNEKLFF. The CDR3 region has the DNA TGTGCCAGTACTCCACTCAGCGGCGGTAATGAAAAACTGTTTTTT. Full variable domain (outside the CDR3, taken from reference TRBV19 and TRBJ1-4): DGGITQSPKYLFRKEGQNVTLSCEQNLNHDAMYWYRQDPGQGLRLIYYSQIVNDFQKGDIAEGYSVSREKKESFPLTVTSAQKNPTAFYLCASTPLSGGNEKLFFGSGTQLSVL.

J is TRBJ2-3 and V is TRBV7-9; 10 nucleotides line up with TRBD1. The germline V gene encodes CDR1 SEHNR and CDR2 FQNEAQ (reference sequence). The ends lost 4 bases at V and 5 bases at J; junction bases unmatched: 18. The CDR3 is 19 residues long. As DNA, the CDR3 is TGTGCCAGCAGCTCACCAAACCACCACGACAGGGGGCTTGTAGATACGCAGTATTTT. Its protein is CASSSPNHHDRGLVDTQYF.

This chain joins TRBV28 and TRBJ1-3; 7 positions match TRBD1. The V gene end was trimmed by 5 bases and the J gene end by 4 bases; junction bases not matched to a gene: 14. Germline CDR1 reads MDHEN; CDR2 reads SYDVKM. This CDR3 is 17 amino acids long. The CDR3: CASSPILPTGRGNTIYF. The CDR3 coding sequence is TGTGCCAGCAGTCCCATTCTACCGACAGGGAGGGGAAACACCATATATTTT.

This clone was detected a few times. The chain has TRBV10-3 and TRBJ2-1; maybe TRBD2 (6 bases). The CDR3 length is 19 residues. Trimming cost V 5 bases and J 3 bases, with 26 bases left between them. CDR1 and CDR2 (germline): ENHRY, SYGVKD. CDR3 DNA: TGTGCCATCAGTAGCCTTTTGGGGCAGAGTAGCGGTCGCTACAATGAGCAGTTCTTC. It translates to CAISSLLGQSSGRYNEQFF.

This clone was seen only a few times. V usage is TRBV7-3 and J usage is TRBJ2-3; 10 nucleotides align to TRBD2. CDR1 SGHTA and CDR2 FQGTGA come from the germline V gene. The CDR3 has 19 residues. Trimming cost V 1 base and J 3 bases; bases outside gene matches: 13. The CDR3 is CASSLRSGTSAFRTDTQYF. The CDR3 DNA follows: TGTGCCAGCAGCTTAAGGTCCGGGACTAGCGCCTTTAGGACAGATACGCAGTATTTT.

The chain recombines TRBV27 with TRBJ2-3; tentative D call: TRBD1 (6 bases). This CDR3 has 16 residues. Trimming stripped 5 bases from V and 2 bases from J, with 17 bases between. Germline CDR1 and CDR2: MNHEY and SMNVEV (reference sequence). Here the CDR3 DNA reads TGTGCCAGCAGTGCTACCGGGACAAGACTCACAGATACGCAGTATTTT. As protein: CASSATGTRLTDTQYF.

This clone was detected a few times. The DNA of the CDR3 is TGTGCCAGCAGCTTGGCTAGCGGGCTACCCCATGAGCAGTTCTTC. Residues: CASSLASGLPHEQFF. V usage is TRBV5-4 and J usage is TRBJ2-1; TRBD2 matches 8 bases. The J segment lost 8 bases and the V segment lost 0 bases, leaving 7 bases of the junction unmatched. This CDR3 is 15 amino acids long. Germline values: CDR1 SGHNT, CDR2 YYREEE (reference sequence).

The CDR3 region is CASSRLILSSYNEQFF. CDR3 DNA: TGTGCCAGCAGCCGATTAATCCTAAGCTCCTACAATGAGCAGTTCTTC. The V and J genes are TRBV14 and TRBJ2-1, with D hard to call. The CDR3 has 16 residues. CDR1 is SGHDN and CDR2 is FVKESK in the germline V gene. V lost 4 bases and J lost 0, with 13 bases in between.

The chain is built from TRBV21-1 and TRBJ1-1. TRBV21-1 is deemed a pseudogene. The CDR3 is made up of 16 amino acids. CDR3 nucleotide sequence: TGTGCCAGCAGCAAAGTAGGCGGGGCTCGGAACACTGAAGCTTTCTTT. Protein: CASSKVGGARNTEAFF.

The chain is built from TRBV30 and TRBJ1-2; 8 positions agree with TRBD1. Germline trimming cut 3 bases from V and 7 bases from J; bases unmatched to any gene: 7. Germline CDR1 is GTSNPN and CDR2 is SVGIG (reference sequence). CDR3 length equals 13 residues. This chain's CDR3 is CAWRRQGLVGYTF. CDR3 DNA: TGTGCCTGGAGAAGACAGGGGTTGGTTGGCTACACCTTC. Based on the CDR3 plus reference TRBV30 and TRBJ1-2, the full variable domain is SQTIHQWPATLVQPVGSPLSLECTVEGTSNPNLYWYRQAAGRGLQLLFYSVGIGQISSEVPQNLSASRPQDRQFILSSKKLLLSDSGFYLCAWRRQGLVGYTFGSGTRLTVV.

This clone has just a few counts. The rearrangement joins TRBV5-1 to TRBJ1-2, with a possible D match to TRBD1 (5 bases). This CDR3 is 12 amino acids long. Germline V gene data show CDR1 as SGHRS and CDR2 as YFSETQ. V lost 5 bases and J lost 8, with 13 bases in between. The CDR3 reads CASSLGERGYTF. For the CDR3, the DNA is TGCGCCAGCAGTTTAGGGGAAAGGGGCTACACCTTC. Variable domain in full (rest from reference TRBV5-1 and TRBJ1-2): KAGVTQTPRYLIKTRGQQVTLSCSPISGHRSVSWYQQTPGQGLQFLFEYFSETQRNKGNFPGRFSGRQFSNSRSEMNVSTLELGDSALYLCASSLGERGYTFGSGTRLTVV.

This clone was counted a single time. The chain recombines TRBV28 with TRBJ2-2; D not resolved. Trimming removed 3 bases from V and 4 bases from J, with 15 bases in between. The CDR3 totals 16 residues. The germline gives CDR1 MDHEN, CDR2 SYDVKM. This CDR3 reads CASSLFRVGGTGELFF. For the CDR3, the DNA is TGTGCCAGCAGTTTGTTTCGGGTGGGTGGCACCGGGGAGCTGTTTTTT.

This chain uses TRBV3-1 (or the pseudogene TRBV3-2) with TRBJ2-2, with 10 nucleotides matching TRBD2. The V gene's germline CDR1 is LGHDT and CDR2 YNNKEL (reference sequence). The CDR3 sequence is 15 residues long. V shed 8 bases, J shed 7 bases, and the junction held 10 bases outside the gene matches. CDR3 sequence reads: CASFPTSGMVGELFF. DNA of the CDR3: TGTGCCAGCTTCCCTACTAGCGGGATGGTCGGGGAGCTGTTTTTT.

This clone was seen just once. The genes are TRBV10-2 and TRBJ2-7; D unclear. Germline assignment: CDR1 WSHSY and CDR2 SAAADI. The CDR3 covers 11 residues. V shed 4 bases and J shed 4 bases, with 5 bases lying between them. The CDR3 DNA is TGCGCCAGCAGTGCCCTTTACGAGCAGTACTTC. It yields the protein CASSALYEQYF.

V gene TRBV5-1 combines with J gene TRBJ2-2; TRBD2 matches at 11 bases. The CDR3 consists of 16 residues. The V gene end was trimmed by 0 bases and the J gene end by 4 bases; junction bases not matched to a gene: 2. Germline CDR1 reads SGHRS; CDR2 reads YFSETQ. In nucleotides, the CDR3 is TGCGCCAGCAGCTTGGAGACTAGCGGGGTCACCGGGGAGCTGTTTTTT. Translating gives CASSLETSGVTGELFF.

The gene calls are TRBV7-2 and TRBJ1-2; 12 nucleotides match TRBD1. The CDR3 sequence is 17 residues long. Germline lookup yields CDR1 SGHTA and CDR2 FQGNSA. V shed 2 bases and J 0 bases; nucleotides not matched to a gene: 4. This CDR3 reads CASSLRDRGPANYGYTF. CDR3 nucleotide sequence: TGTGCCAGCAGCTTAAGGGACAGGGGGCCGGCTAACTATGGCTACACCTTC. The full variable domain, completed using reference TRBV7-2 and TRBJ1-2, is GAGVSQSPSNKVTEKGKDVELRCDPISGHTALYWYRQSLGQGLEFLIYFQGNSAPDKSGLPSDRFSAERTGGSVSTLTIQRTQQEDSAVYLCASSLRDRGPANYGYTFGSGTRLTVV.

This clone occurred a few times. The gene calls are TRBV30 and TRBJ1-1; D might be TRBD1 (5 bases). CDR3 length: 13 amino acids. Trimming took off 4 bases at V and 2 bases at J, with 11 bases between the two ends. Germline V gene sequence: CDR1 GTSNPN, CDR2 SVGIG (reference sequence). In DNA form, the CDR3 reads TGTGCCTGGATATGGGGGGGTAACACTGAAGCTTTCTTT. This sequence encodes CAWIWGGNTEAFF.

The CDR3 DNA is TGTGCCAGCACCTACGGGGGGGGTAGGACTGAAGCTTTCTTT. Translation: CASTYGGGRTEAFF. J is TRBJ1-1 and V is TRBV2, with TRBD1 as a possible D gene (5 bases). Germline assignment: CDR1 SNHLY and CDR2 FYNNEI. The CDR3 sequence is 14 residues long. Trimming left V 7 bases short and J 5 bases short, with 17 bases between.